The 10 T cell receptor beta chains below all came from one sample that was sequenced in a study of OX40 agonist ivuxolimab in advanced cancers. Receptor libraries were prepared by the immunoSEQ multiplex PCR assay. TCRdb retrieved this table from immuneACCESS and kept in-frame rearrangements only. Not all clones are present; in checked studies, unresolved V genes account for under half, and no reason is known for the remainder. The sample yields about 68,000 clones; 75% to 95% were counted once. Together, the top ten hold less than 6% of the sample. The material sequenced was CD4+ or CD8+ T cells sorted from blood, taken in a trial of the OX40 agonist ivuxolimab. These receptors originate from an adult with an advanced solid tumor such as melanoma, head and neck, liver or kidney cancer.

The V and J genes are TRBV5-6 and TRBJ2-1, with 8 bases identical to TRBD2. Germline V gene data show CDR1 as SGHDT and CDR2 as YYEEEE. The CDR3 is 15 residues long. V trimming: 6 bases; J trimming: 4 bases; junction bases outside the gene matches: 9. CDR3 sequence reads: CASTERERGYNEQFF. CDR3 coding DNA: TGTGCCAGCACCGAGCGGGAGAGGGGGTACAATGAGCAGTTCTTC.

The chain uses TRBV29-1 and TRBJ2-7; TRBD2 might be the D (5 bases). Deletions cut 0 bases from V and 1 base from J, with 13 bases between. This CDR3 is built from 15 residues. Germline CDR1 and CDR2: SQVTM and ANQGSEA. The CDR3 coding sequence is TGCAGCGTTGAAGAACCGGAGCGGCAATCCTACGAGCAGTACTTC. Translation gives CSVEEPERQSYEQYF.

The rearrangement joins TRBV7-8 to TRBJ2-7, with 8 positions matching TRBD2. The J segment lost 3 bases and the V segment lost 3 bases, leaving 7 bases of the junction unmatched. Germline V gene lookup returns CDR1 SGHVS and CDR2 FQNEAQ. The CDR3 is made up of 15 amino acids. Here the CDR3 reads CASSFLLAENYEQYF. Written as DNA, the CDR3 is TGTGCCAGCAGCTTCCTACTAGCGGAGAACTACGAGCAGTACTTC.

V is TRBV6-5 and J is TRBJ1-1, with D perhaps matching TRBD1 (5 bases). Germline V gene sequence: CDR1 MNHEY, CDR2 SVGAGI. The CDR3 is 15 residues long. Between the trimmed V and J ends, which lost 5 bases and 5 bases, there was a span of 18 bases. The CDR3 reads CASSMSGQTGTEAFF. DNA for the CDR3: TGTGCCAGCAGTATGTCAGGACAAACGGGGACTGAAGCTTTCTTT.

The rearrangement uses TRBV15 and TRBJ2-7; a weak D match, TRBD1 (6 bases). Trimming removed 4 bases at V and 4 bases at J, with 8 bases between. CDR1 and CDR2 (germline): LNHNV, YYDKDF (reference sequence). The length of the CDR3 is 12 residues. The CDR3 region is CATSTDSYEQYF. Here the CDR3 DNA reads TGTGCCACCAGCACGGACAGTTACGAGCAGTACTTC.

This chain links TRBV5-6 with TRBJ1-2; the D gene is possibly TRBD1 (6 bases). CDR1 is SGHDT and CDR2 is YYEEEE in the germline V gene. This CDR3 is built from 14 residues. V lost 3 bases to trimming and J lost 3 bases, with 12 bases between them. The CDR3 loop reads CASSYFTGYYGYTF. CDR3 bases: TGTGCCAGCAGCTATTTTACAGGGTACTATGGCTACACCTTC.

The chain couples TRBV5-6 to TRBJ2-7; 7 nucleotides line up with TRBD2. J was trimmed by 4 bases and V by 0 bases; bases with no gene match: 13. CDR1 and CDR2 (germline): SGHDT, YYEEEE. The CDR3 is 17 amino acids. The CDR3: CASSLEDYAGVGYEQYF. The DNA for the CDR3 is TGTGCCAGCAGCTTGGAGGATTACGCGGGAGTGGGTTACGAGCAGTACTTC.

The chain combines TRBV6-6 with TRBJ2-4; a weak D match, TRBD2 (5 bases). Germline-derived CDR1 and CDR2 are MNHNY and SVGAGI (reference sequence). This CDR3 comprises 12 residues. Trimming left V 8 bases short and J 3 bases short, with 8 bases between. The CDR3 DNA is TGTGCCAGCGAGGGAGTCAAAAACATTCAGTACTTC. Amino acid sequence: CASEGVKNIQYF.

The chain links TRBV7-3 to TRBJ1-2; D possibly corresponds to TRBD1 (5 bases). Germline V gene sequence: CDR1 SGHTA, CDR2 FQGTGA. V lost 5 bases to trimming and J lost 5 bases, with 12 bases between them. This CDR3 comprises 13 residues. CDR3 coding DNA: TGTGCCAGCAGCCCTGGGGGGGATTATGGCTACACCTTC. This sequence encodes CASSPGGDYGYTF.

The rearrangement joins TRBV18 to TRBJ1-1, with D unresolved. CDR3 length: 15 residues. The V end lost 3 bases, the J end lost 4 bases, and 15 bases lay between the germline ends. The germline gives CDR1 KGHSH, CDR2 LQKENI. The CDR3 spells CASSPPIPSPTEAFF. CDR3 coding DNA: TGTGCCAGCTCACCCCCGATCCCGTCCCCCACTGAAGCTTTCTTT.